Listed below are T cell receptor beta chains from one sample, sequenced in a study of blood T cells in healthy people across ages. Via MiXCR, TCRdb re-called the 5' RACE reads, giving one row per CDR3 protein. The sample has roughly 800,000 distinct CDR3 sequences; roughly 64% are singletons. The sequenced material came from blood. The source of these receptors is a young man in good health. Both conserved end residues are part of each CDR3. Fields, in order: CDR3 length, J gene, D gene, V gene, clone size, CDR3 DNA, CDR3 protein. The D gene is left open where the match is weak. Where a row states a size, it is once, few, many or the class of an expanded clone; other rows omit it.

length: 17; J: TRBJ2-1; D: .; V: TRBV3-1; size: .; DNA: TGTGCCAGCAGCCTACATGGGCAGGACTATCCTCGGAATGAGCAGTTCTTC; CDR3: CASSLHGQDYPRNEQFF
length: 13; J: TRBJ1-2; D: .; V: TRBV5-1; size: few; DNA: TGCGCCAGCAGACCAGTACAGGGATATGGCTACACCTTC; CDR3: CASRPVQGYGYTF
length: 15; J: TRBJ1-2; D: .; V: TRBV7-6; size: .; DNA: TGTGCCAGCAGCTTAGAGTCCCAGGGCTCCTATGGCTACACCTTC; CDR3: CASSLESQGSYGYTF
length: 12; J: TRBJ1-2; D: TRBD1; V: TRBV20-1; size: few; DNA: TGCAGTGCTAGAGCAGGGGGCTATGGCTACACCTTC; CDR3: CSARAGGYGYTF
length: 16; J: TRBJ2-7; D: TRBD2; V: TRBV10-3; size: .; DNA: TGTGCCATCAGTGACCAAGGACTAGCGGCGTCCTACGAGCAGTACTTC; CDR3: CAISDQGLAASYEQYF
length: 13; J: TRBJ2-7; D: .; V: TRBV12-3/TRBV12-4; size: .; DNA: TGTGCCAGCAGTTTCCGTGTCGGCCACGAGCAGTACTTC; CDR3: CASSFRVGHEQYF
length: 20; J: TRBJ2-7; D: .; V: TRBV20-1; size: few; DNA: TGCAGTGCTAGAGTTGGGGGCTCCATCCCAAGGGCGCAGAGCTCCTACGAGCAGTACTTC; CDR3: CSARVGGSIPRAQSSYEQYF
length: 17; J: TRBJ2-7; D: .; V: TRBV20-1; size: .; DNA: TGCAGTGCTAGAGGCCTGACTCGTGAGGGAGGAAACTACGAGCAGTACTTC; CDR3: CSARGLTREGGNYEQYF
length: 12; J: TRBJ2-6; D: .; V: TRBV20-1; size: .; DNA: TGCAGTGCTAGAATTGGGGCCAACGTCCTGACTTTC; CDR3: CSARIGANVLTF
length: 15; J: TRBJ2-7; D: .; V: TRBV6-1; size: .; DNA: TGTGCCAGCTATGCCTATGCAGGGGTTTTTTACGAGCAGTACTTC; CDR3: CASYAYAGVFYEQYF
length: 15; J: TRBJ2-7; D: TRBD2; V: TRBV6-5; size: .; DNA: TGTGCCAGCAGTTCTCGGGGGGGCACTCGGTACGAGCAGTACTTC; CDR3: CASSSRGGTRYEQYF